The 29 T cell receptor beta chains reported below all come from one sample, sequenced in a study of blood T cell repertoires in COVID-19. Sequenced by immunoSEQ multiplex PCR; TCRdb stores in-frame clones only, minus some. Here the sample spans just over 250,000 clones, 88% being singletons. Sequenced sample: peripheral blood. The source of these receptors is a man aged 55 to 70 who had recovered from COVID-19.

The chain carries TRBV12-3 or TRBV12-4 and TRBJ2-7; 7 bases are a match to TRBD1. Germline trimming cut 4 bases from V and 4 bases from J; bases unmatched to any gene: 1. There are 12 residues in the CDR3. This chain's CDR3 is CASSSGQYEQYF. DNA of the CDR3: TGTGCCAGCAGTTCGGGACAGTACGAGCAGTACTTC.

The gene calls are TRBV6-2 or TRBV6-3 and TRBJ2-3, with unresolved D. V lost 0 bases to trimming and J lost 6 bases, with 7 bases between them. Per germline, CDR1 MNHEY and CDR2 SVGEGT. The CDR3 has 13 amino acids. The CDR3 coding sequence is TGTGCCAGCAGTTACTCTAGCTCTGATACGCAGTATTTT. Amino acids: CASSYSSSDTQYF.

The chain has TRBV19 and TRBJ1-2; tentative D call: TRBD1 (5 bases). Germline CDR1 reads LNHDA; CDR2 reads SQIVND (reference sequence). The CDR3 is 13 residues long. Trimming took 7 bases from V and 4 from J, leaving 13 bases between them. The chain's CDR3 is CASIGPTGYGYTF. CDR3 DNA: TGTGCCAGTATAGGACCCACAGGCTATGGCTACACCTTC.

The chain couples TRBV14 to TRBJ1-6; no definite D call. Germline lookup yields CDR1 SGHDN and CDR2 FVKESK. The CDR3 is made up of 13 amino acids. Deletions cut 0 bases from V and 7 bases from J, with 4 bases between. The CDR3 DNA reads TGTGCCAGCAGCCAAGACGGGAATTCACCCCTCCACTTT. Encoded protein: CASSQDGNSPLHF.

V usage is TRBV5-1 and J usage is TRBJ1-2; perhaps TRBD1 as D (6 bases). V lost 3 bases to trimming and J lost 6 bases, with 6 bases between them. The V gene's germline CDR1 is SGHRS and CDR2 YFSETQ. This CDR3 contains 11 residues. The CDR3 region has the DNA TGCGCCAGCAGCTGGGGGCATGGCTACACCTTC. Its translation: CASSWGHGYTF.

The gene calls are TRBV2 and TRBJ1-2, with D hard to call. Deletions cut 6 bases from V and 2 bases from J, with 19 bases between. The CDR3 consists of 16 residues. CDR1 and CDR2 from the germline V gene are SNHLY and FYNNEI. The CDR3 here is CASSAEAPIYNYGYTF. Written as DNA, the CDR3 is TGTGCCAGCAGCGCAGAGGCCCCTATATACAACTATGGCTACACCTTC.

The chain uses TRBV5-1 and TRBJ1-1; possible D gene TRBD1, 6 bases. V lost 6 bases, J lost 4 bases, and 22 bases lay in between. Germline-derived CDR1 and CDR2 are SGHRS and YFSETQ. The CDR3 is 16 amino acids. The CDR3 loop reads CASTSRDTEEGTEAFF. The CDR3 region has the DNA TGCGCCAGCACCTCCCGGGACACGGAAGAAGGCACTGAAGCTTTCTTT.

The sample holds one count of this clone. The chain couples TRBV18 to TRBJ1-5; 11 bases map to TRBD1. The junction had 4 bases not matched to a gene; V was cut back by 2 bases and J by 4 bases. Germline assignment: CDR1 KGHSH and CDR2 LQKENI. This CDR3 has 16 residues. Here the CDR3 reads CASSPGDRGFNQPQHF. The CDR3 bases are TGTGCCAGCTCACCAGGGGACAGGGGGTTTAATCAGCCCCAGCATTTT.

This chain joins TRBV9 and TRBJ2-3, with 8 bases fitting TRBD1. J gave up 6 bases and V 4 bases, and 10 bases lay outside the gene matches. CDR1 is SGDLS, CDR2 YYNGEE, per germline. This CDR3 spans 15 amino acids. CDR3 sequence: CASSPDRVPRDTQYF. CDR3 nucleotides: TGTGCCAGCAGCCCGGACAGGGTGCCCCGGGATACGCAGTATTTT.

The rearrangement joins TRBV6-6 to TRBJ2-7; 8 bases are a match to TRBD2. This CDR3 region has 14 residues. CDR1 and CDR2 from the germline V gene are MNHNY and SVGAGI (reference sequence). The J segment lost 5 bases and the V segment lost 5 bases, leaving 8 bases of the junction unmatched. CDR3 sequence (DNA): TGTGCCAGCAGTACCTCGGGAGGGAGCGACGAGCAGTACTTC. Its protein product is CASSTSGGSDEQYF.

V gene TRBV30 combines with J gene TRBJ1-5, with 7 bases that match TRBD1. This CDR3 spans 16 amino acids. V shed 2 bases and J 2 bases; nucleotides not matched to a gene: 9. Germline V CDR1 and CDR2: GTSNPN, SVGIG (reference sequence). CDR3 amino acids: CAWSPQGIGGNQPQHF. The CDR3 nucleotides are TGTGCCTGGAGTCCACAGGGGATAGGGGGCAATCAGCCCCAGCATTTT. Full variable domain (rest looked up from reference TRBV30 and TRBJ1-5): SQTIHQWPATLVQPVGSPLSLECTVEGTSNPNLYWYRQAAGRGLQLLFYSVGIGQISSEVPQNLSASRPQDRQFILSSKKLLLSDSGFYLCAWSPQGIGGNQPQHFGDGTRLSIL.

The table lists this clone with a few counts. J is TRBJ2-5 and V is TRBV7-9, with a tentative D call TRBD1 (6 bases). The CDR3 spans 16 residues. CDR1 SEHNR and CDR2 FQNEAQ come from the germline V gene (reference sequence). The V and J ends lost 3 bases and 2 bases respectively, with 16 bases between them. The chain's CDR3 is CASSFTSGGAQETQYF. CDR3 DNA: TGTGCCAGCAGCTTTACAAGTGGGGGCGCGCAAGAGACCCAGTACTTC.

CDR3 region: CASSLGQGANNSPLHF. CDR3 DNA sequence: TGCGCCAGCAGCTTGGGGCAGGGGGCTAATAATTCACCCCTCCACTTT. V and J are TRBV5-1 and TRBJ1-6; 8 nucleotides match TRBD1. Germline CDR1 is SGHRS and CDR2 is YFSETQ. The CDR3 loop spans 16 amino acids. V was clipped by 0 bases and J by 5 bases; unmatched bases: 4.

This chain links TRBV19 with TRBJ2-6; D perhaps matches TRBD2 (5 bases). Germline CDR1 LNHDA, CDR2 SQIVND (reference sequence). CDR3 size: 16 residues. With 2 bases removed from V and 2 bases from J, the gap between germline ends came to 10 bases. The CDR3 spells CASSIIGNPGANVLTF. The CDR3 nucleotides are TGTGCCAGTAGTATAATCGGGAACCCTGGGGCCAACGTCCTGACTTTC.

This chain joins TRBV25-1 and TRBJ1-1; TRBD1 agrees at 8 bases. CDR1 and CDR2 (germline): MGHDK, SYGVNS. Trimming removed 4 bases from V and 1 base from J; junction bases left unmatched: 2. The CDR3 is 14 amino acids. Written as DNA, the CDR3 is TGTGCCAGCAGTGGGACAGGGCGGAACACTGAAGCTTTCTTT. Protein sequence: CASSGTGRNTEAFF. Full variable domain (rest looked up from reference TRBV25-1 and TRBJ1-1): EADIYQTPRYLVIGTGKKITLECSQTMGHDKMYWYQQDPGMELHLIHYSYGVNSTEKGDLSSESTVSRIRTEHFPLTLESARPSHTSQYLCASSGTGRNTEAFFGQGTRLTVV.

In DNA, the CDR3 is TGTGCCAGCTCACCGGGGGGGACCAGGACCGGGGAGCTGTTTTTT. Translated: CASSPGGTRTGELFF. V usage is TRBV18 and J usage is TRBJ2-2, with TRBD2 identical over 7 bases. With V trimmed by 3 bases and J by 5 bases, 6 bases remained unmatched. The CDR3 has 15 residues. Germline V gene sequence: CDR1 KGHSH, CDR2 LQKENI.

The rearrangement joins TRBV18 to TRBJ1-1, with D unresolved. This CDR3 has 14 amino acids. Per germline, CDR1 KGHSH and CDR2 LQKENI. Trimming shortened V by 2 bases and J by 4 bases, and 11 bases separated the two germline ends. CDR3 DNA sequence: TGTGCCAGCTCACCAAGCGGCAAGCGCACTGAAGCTTTCTTT. Protein sequence: CASSPSGKRTEAFF.

The V call is TRBV18, the J call TRBJ1-2; 10 positions agree with TRBD1. Per germline, CDR1 KGHSH and CDR2 LQKENI. This CDR3 is built from 14 residues. With V trimmed by 5 bases and J by 4 bases, 4 bases remained unmatched. The CDR3 coding sequence is TGTGCCAGCTCAGGGACAGGGGAGGTCTATGGCTACACCTTC. This translates into CASSGTGEVYGYTF. Looking up the rest from reference TRBV18 and TRBJ1-2 gives the full variable domain: NAGVMQNPRHLVRRRGQEARLRCSPMKGHSHVYWYRQLPEEGLKFMVYLQKENIIDESGMPKERFSAEFPKEGPSILRIQQVVRGDSAAYFCASSGTGEVYGYTFGSGTRLTVV.

On this clone: The sample contains more than one DNA sequence encoding this CDR3. CDR3 amino acids: CASSPPRGMNTEAFF. The CDR3 DNA reads TGTGCCAGCTCACCACCGCGGGGCATGAACACTGAAGCTTTCTTT. V usage is TRBV18 and J usage is TRBJ1-1; maybe TRBD1 (5 bases). The germline V and J ends were trimmed by 0 bases and 0 bases, with 8 bases remaining between them. Germline assignment: CDR1 KGHSH and CDR2 LQKENI. CDR3 length: 15 amino acids. Supplemented by reference TRBV18 and TRBJ1-1, the full variable domain reads NAGVMQNPRHLVRRRGQEARLRCSPMKGHSHVYWYRQLPEEGLKFMVYLQKENIIDESGMPKERFSAEFPKEGPSILRIQQVVRGDSAAYFCASSPPRGMNTEAFFGQGTRLTVV.

This chain links TRBV6-2 or TRBV6-3 with TRBJ2-2; tentatively, D is TRBD1 (6 bases). The CDR3 consists of 15 residues. The germline V gene has CDR1 MNHEY and CDR2 SVGEGT. The V end lost 2 bases, the J end lost 6 bases, and 13 bases lay between the germline ends. Here the CDR3 reads CASSYARGIAGELFF. The DNA of the CDR3 is TGTGCCAGCAGTTACGCCAGGGGAATAGCCGGGGAGCTGTTTTTT.

The V call is TRBV24-1, the J call TRBJ2-2; D not certain. This CDR3 has 13 residues. From germline, CDR1 is KGHDR and CDR2 SFDVKD. The V end lost 6 bases, the J end lost 4 bases, and 8 bases lay between the germline ends. CDR3 DNA sequence: TGTGCCACCAGTCGTTCCGGCACCGGGGAGCTGTTTTTT. Its translation: CATSRSGTGELFF.

This chain uses TRBV14 with TRBJ1-2, with 9 bases that match TRBD1. This CDR3 is built from 14 residues. The V gene's germline CDR1 is SGHDN and CDR2 FVKESK. V trimming: 3 bases; J trimming: 3 bases; junction bases outside the gene matches: 2. CDR3 sequence (DNA): TGTGCCAGCAGCCAGACAGGGGGTTACTATGGCTACACCTTC. Protein: CASSQTGGYYGYTF.

The chain carries TRBV3-1 (or the pseudogene TRBV3-2) and TRBJ2-2; D unclear. This CDR3 spans 15 amino acids. The germline CDR1 and CDR2 sequences are LGHDT and YNNKEL (reference sequence). V lost 0 bases, J lost 6 bases, and 11 bases lay in between. The CDR3 bases are TGTGCCAGCAGCCAAGATTCGGGTTTGGCCGGGGAGCTGTTTTTT. This translates into CASSQDSGLAGELFF.

This clone was detected once. The chain uses TRBV5-6 and TRBJ1-1, with D unresolved. CDR3 size: 11 residues. Germline CDR1 is SGHDT and CDR2 is YYEEEE. V was cut by 0 bases and J by 7 bases, with 4 bases left in between. The CDR3 spells CASSLAREAFF. CDR3 in DNA: TGTGCCAGCAGCTTGGCCCGTGAAGCTTTCTTT.

Written as DNA, the CDR3 is TGTGCCAGCCGGACGGGGGCTGGAAACACCATATATTTT. It encodes CASRTGAGNTIYF. The rearrangement links TRBV12-3 or TRBV12-4 to TRBJ1-3, with a tentative D call TRBD1 (5 bases). There are 13 residues in the CDR3. The V gene lost 8 bases and the J gene lost 2 bases, with 10 bases spanning the gap.

This clone has just a few counts. The chain has TRBV24-1 and TRBJ1-1, with D maybe TRBD1 (6 bases). The CDR3 covers 14 residues. V lost 5 bases and J lost 0, with 9 bases in between. Looked up from germline, CDR1 is KGHDR and CDR2 is SFDVKD. CDR3 DNA sequence: TGTGCCACCAGTGGTGAGGGGGTGAACACTGAAGCTTTCTTT. Translating it yields CATSGEGVNTEAFF.

This rearrangement joins TRBV19 to TRBJ1-2; 9 bases align to TRBD1. The CDR3 totals 12 residues. Germline V lookup: CDR1 LNHDA, CDR2 SQIVND (reference sequence). J lost 8 bases, V lost 6 bases, and 4 bases had no gene match. For the CDR3, the DNA is TGTGCCAGTAGCGGGACAGGGAGGGGCTACACCTTC. This codes for CASSGTGRGYTF.

There are a few counts of this clone. This CDR3 is CASSYRSGTAREQYF. CDR3 nucleotides: TGTGCCAGCAGTTACCGGTCCGGGACAGCCCGCGAGCAGTACTTC. The V gene is TRBV6-5, the J gene TRBJ2-7; 7 bases map to TRBD1. Per germline, CDR1 MNHEY and CDR2 SVGAGI. With V trimmed by 2 bases and J by 6 bases, 10 bases remained unmatched. There are 15 residues in the CDR3.

The chain has TRBV10-3 and TRBJ2-7, with a weak D call TRBD1 (6 bases). CDR3 length: 13 amino acids. CDR1 and CDR2 (germline): ENHRY, SYGVKD. V dropped 3 bases and J dropped 5 bases, with 11 bases sitting between them. The DNA for the CDR3 is TGTGCCATCAGTGAACAGGGTGGCAACGAGCAGTACTTC. This sequence encodes CAISEQGGNEQYF.